The 27 T cell receptor beta chains reported below all come from one sample, sequenced in a study of blood T cells in healthy people across ages. The use of a sample-barcoded 5' primer and a J-beta primer mix characterized a second PCR of about 7 to 12 cycles. Via MiXCR, TCRdb re-called the 5' RACE reads, giving one row per CDR3 protein. The sample includes under 1,100,000 distinct CDR3 sequences, roughly 24% of them seen just once. This same sample was also taken into another study, of T cells of mothers and their children.

The specimen was blood. These TCRs come from a girl aged 2-10 years in good health.

This clonotype was recorded many times. J is TRBJ2-1 and V is TRBV7-2, with D unclear. Between the trimmed V and J ends, which lost 2 bases and 5 bases, there was a span of 10 bases. Germline V gene lookup returns CDR1 SGHTA and CDR2 FQGNSA. The CDR3 length is 14 residues. The CDR3 region has the DNA TGTGCCAGCAGCTTACTTCCGGCAAACAATGAGCAGTTCTTC. Protein product: CASSLLPANNEQFF.

The V gene is TRBV12-3 or TRBV12-4, the J gene TRBJ1-2, with D possibly matching TRBD1 (5 bases). Trimming pared 9 bases from V and 8 bases from J, leaving 13 bases between. The CDR3 covers 11 residues. The CDR3 protein is CASSNGGGYTF. CDR3 bases: TGTGCCAGTTCAAACGGGGGGGGCTACACCTTC.

In this sample, this clonotype turned up a few times. This rearrangement joins TRBV20-1 to TRBJ2-5; D uncertain. Trimming pared 3 bases from V and 0 bases from J, leaving 8 bases between. The CDR3 consists of 13 residues. Germline lookup yields CDR1 DFQATT and CDR2 SNEGSKA (reference sequence). CDR3 amino acids: CSASEGNQETQYF. CDR3 DNA: TGCAGTGCTAGTGAAGGGAACCAAGAGACCCAGTACTTC.

This clonotype occurred a few times. V and J are TRBV10-3 and TRBJ2-7, with D unclear. Germline V gives CDR1 ENHRY, CDR2 SYGVKD. The CDR3 is 16 amino acids. With 3 bases removed from V and 2 bases from J, the gap between germline ends came to 17 bases. The CDR3 coding sequence is TGTGCCATCAGTGAATCCCTCGGAGCCCAGGCCTACGAGCAGTACTTC. Protein sequence: CAISESLGAQAYEQYF.

The chain employs TRBV29-1 and TRBJ2-1, with a weak D call TRBD1 (6 bases). The DNA end lines up better with TRBJ2-7; the J call may be wrong. CDR3 length: 13 residues. Germline lookup yields CDR1 SQVTM and CDR2 ANQGSEA. The CDR3 region is CSVGGLRYYEQYF. Here the CDR3 DNA reads TGCAGCGTTGGGGGGCTCCGGTACTACGAGCAGTACTTC.

The chain carries TRBV9 and TRBJ2-5; D possibly corresponds to TRBD1 (6 bases). The J call is in doubt because the DNA end fits TRBJ2-1 better. From germline, CDR1 is SGDLS and CDR2 YYNGEE. The CDR3 runs 15 residues. The CDR3, as DNA: TGTGCCAGCAGCGTAGGACAGGACCCCTACAATGAGCAGTTCTTC. Residues: CASSVGQDPYNEQFF.

This clonotype was counted only a few times. The V gene is TRBV13, the J gene TRBJ2-7; 8 positions agree with TRBD2. Unmatched junction bases numbered 6, after V lost 2 bases and J lost 6 bases. CDR3 length equals 14 residues. Germline V lookup: CDR1 PRHDT, CDR2 FYEKMQ (reference sequence). CDR3 DNA sequence: TGTGCCAGCAGCTTATTCCAGCGGGGGCGCGAGCAGTACTTC. Translating it yields CASSLFQRGREQYF.

The V and J genes are TRBV6-1 and TRBJ1-4; D gene unclear. The germline V and J ends were trimmed by 4 bases and 3 bases, with 15 bases remaining between them. From germline, CDR1 is MNHNS and CDR2 SASEGT. The CDR3 is 16 residues long. Here the CDR3 reads CASSAAGKVANEKLFF. The CDR3 DNA is TGTGCCAGCAGTGCGGCTGGGAAGGTGGCTAATGAAAAACTGTTTTTT.

This rearrangement joins TRBV5-5 to TRBJ2-1; the D gene is possibly TRBD2 (6 bases). Germline lookup yields CDR1 SGHKS and CDR2 YYEKEE (reference sequence). V was trimmed by 4 bases and J by 0 bases, leaving 14 bases between them. CDR3 length equals 16 residues. The CDR3 sequence is CASSLSPGSSYNEQFF. CDR3 in DNA: TGTGCCAGCAGCCTGAGCCCCGGGAGCTCCTACAATGAGCAGTTCTTC. Combining the CDR3 with reference TRBV5-5 and TRBJ2-1 gives the whole variable domain DAGVTQSPTHLIKTRGQQVTLRCSPISGHKSVSWYQQVLGQGPQFIFQYYEKEERGRGNFPDRFSARQFPNYSSELNVNALLLGDSALYLCASSLSPGSSYNEQFFGPGTRLTVL.

The rearrangement joins TRBV25-1 to TRBJ2-7; 7 bases are shared with TRBD1. V lost 4 bases, J lost 2 bases, and 8 bases stayed unmatched. The CDR3 totals 15 residues. In germline, CDR1 is MGHDK, CDR2 SYGVNS. CDR3 coding DNA: TGTGCCAGCAGTGGCCTACAGGGGCCTCCCTACGAGCAGTACTTC. Its translation: CASSGLQGPPYEQYF.

V gene TRBV28 combines with J gene TRBJ2-1; 7 nucleotides agree with TRBD2. V trimming: 10 bases; J trimming: 6 bases; junction bases outside the gene matches: 24. The CDR3 consists of 18 residues. The germline V gene has CDR1 MDHEN and CDR2 SYDVKM. CDR3 protein: CANSPFFSRTGGINEQFF. For the CDR3, the DNA is TGTGCCAACAGCCCTTTTTTTAGTAGGACCGGGGGGATCAATGAGCAGTTCTTC.

CDR3 amino acids: CASSVGALSVEQFF. The CDR3 DNA is TGTGCCAGCAGCGTAGGGGCCCTTAGCGTCGAGCAGTTCTTC. This chain uses TRBV9 with TRBJ2-1, with D perhaps TRBD2 (5 bases). V dropped 0 bases and J dropped 10 bases, with 14 bases sitting between them. CDR1 and CDR2 from the germline V gene are SGDLS and YYNGEE. The CDR3 is 14 amino acids.

As concerns this clonotype: One end of the junction does not line up with germline, which may come from a read error. This chain uses TRBV12-3 or TRBV12-4 with TRBJ2-2, with TRBD1 matching 9 bases. The CDR3 consists of 14 residues. CDR3 in DNA: TGTGCCAGCAACCCTGGGACAGGGTCCGGGGAGCTGTTCTTT. Its translation is CASNPGTGSGELFF.

Concerning this clonotype: Since no conserved phenylalanine or tryptophan closes the CDR3, a read error is the likely cause. This sequence joins TRBV29-1 and TRBJ2-3; D not certain. V lost 1 base and J 2 bases, leaving 7 bases between the germline ends. Germline-derived CDR1 and CDR2 are SQVTM and ANQGSEA. The CDR3 is made up of 13 amino acids. The CDR3: CSVEAAYTDTQYL. As DNA, the CDR3 is TGCAGCGTTGAAGCAGCCTACACAGATACGCAGTATCTT.

This clonotype was detected only a few times. The chain couples TRBV5-5 to TRBJ2-1; TRBD2 aligns across 13 bases. Losses at the gene ends were 3 bases for V and 6 bases for J; bases not matched to a gene: 6. Germline V gene lookup returns CDR1 SGHKS and CDR2 YYEKEE (reference sequence). The CDR3 is 16 residues long. CDR3 nucleotides: TGTGCCAGCAGCTACTACGGGACTAGCGGGGTCAATGAGCAGTTCTTC. Protein product: CASSYYGTSGVNEQFF.

In regard to this clonotype: At one of its ends the junction is not consistent with the germline gene, which may arise from a read error. The V gene is TRBV5-6, the J gene TRBJ2-7; D uncertain. Germline CDR1 is SGHDT and CDR2 is YYEEEE. CDR3 length: 13 residues. The CDR3, as DNA: TGTGCCAGCAGCTTTGAGAGCTCCTACGAGCAGCACTTC. Translated: CASSFESSYEQHF.

This clonotype has a single count. The chain carries TRBV20-1 and TRBJ1-4; 10 bases map to TRBD1. The CDR3 covers 14 residues. V was pared by 7 bases and J by 10 bases, with 12 bases of the junction left unmatched. Germline CDR1 is DFQATT and CDR2 is SNEGSKA (reference sequence). CDR3 in DNA: TGCAGTGGATCCCAGACAGGGGGCGAGGGAAAACTGTTTTTT. This gives the protein CSGSQTGGEGKLFF.

This clonotype occurred a few times. This chain links TRBV7-9 with TRBJ2-7, with a weak D call TRBD2 (5 bases). Trimming cost V 3 bases and J 4 bases, with 7 bases left between them. Germline CDR1 is SEHNR and CDR2 is FQNEAQ (reference sequence). The CDR3 is made up of 12 amino acids. The CDR3 region has the DNA TGTGCCAGCAGCTTGAGGGAATACGAGCAGTACTTC. It specifies CASSLREYEQYF.

The J gene is TRBJ2-5, the V gene TRBV29-1, with 10 bases fitting TRBD1. Germline V gives CDR1 SQVTM, CDR2 ANQGSEA. CDR3 size: 12 residues. With V trimmed by 7 bases and J by 7 bases, 6 bases remained unmatched. CDR3 residues: CSAGQGVATQYF. The CDR3 bases are TGCAGCGCCGGACAGGGGGTGGCGACCCAGTACTTC.

On this clonotype: Germline is not matched at one junction end, which may reflect a read error. The chain couples TRBV11-3 to TRBJ1-2; D might be TRBD1 (5 bases). CDR1 SGHNT and CDR2 YENEEA come from the germline V gene. This CDR3 has 15 amino acids. The DNA of the CDR3 is TGTGCCGGCAGCTTAGGAGACAGCAGCTTCTATGGCTACACCTTC. Its protein product is CAGSLGDSSFYGYTF.

This clonotype has a handful of counts. The CDR3 loop is CSATHRGTGNTEAFF. CDR3 sequence (DNA): TGCAGTGCTACTCATCGTGGAACAGGGAACACTGAAGCTTTCTTT. The chain is built from TRBV20-1 and TRBJ1-1, with TRBD1 as a possible D gene (5 bases). The ends were cut back, 4 bases at V and 1 base at J, with 16 bases in the middle. Germline V gene sequence: CDR1 DFQATT, CDR2 SNEGSKA (reference sequence). There are 15 residues in the CDR3.

The V gene is TRBV29-1, the J gene TRBJ2-3, with 9 bases identical to TRBD2. The junction had 6 bases not matched to a gene; V was cut back by 7 bases and J by 1 base. This CDR3 has 14 amino acids. Germline lookup yields CDR1 SQVTM and CDR2 ANQGSEA. CDR3 nucleotides: TGCAGCGCAGAGCTAGCGGGACGCACAGATACGCAGTATTTT. Its protein product is CSAELAGRTDTQYF.

The rearrangement uses TRBV12-3 or TRBV12-4 and TRBJ2-7; TRBD1 might be the D (6 bases). Trimming took 6 bases from V and 2 from J, leaving 20 bases between them. The CDR3 contains 16 residues. CDR3: CASSPPDRSPTYEQYF. In DNA form, the CDR3 reads TGTGCCAGCAGCCCTCCCGACAGGTCCCCCACCTACGAGCAGTACTTC.

This clonotype was counted only a few times. At one of its ends the junction is not consistent with the germline gene, which may arise from a read error. V gene TRBV6-5 combines with J gene TRBJ2-7, with TRBD1 matching 7 bases. The CDR3 length is 13 residues. The germline gives CDR1 MNHEY, CDR2 SVGAGI. The CDR3 protein is CASSWGQNYEQCF. CDR3 nucleotide sequence: TGTGCCAGCAGTTGGGGACAGAACTACGAGCAGTGCTTC.

This clonotype was seen more than once but under ten times. The rearrangement joins TRBV24-1 to TRBJ1-1; unclear D gene. Germline-derived CDR1 and CDR2 are KGHDR and SFDVKD. This CDR3 is 13 amino acids long. V was trimmed by 3 bases and J by 7 bases, leaving 11 bases between them. The CDR3 loop is CATSDIYTGEAFF. The CDR3 bases are TGTGCCACCAGTGATATTTACACCGGTGAAGCTTTCTTT.

This clonotype was seen more than once but under ten times. This sequence joins TRBV11-3 and TRBJ2-5; D unclear. The J call may be in error: the DNA end matches TRBJ2-7 better. Germline V gene sequence: CDR1 SGHNT, CDR2 YENEEA. This CDR3 is built from 17 residues. The CDR3 protein is CASSPIAGELANYEQYF. In nucleotides, the CDR3 is TGTGCCAGCAGCCCCATCGCTGGTGAATTGGCCAACTACGAGCAGTACTTC.

This chain links TRBV28 with TRBJ2-7; D unresolved. The CDR3 has 12 amino acids. Per the germline V gene, CDR1 is MDHEN and CDR2 is SYDVKM. V was trimmed by 1 base and J by 6 bases, leaving 7 bases between them. The DNA for the CDR3 is TGTGCCAGCAGTTTATTCCTTGGCGAGCAGTACTTC. It is translated as CASSLFLGEQYF.